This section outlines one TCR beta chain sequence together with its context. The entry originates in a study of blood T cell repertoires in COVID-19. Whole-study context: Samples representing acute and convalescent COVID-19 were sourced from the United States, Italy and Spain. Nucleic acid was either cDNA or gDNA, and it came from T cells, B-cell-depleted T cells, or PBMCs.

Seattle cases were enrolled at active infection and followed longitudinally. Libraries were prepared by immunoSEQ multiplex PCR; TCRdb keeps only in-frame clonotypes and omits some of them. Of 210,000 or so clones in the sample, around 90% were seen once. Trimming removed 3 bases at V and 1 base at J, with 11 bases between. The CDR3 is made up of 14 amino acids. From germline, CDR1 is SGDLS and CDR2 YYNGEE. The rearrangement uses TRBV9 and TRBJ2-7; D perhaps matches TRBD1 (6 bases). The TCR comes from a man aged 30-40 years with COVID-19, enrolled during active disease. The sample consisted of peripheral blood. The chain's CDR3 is CASSADSGSYEQYF. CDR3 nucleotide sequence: TGTGCCAGCAGCGCGGACAGCGGTTCCTACGAGCAGTACTTC.